This is a list of T cell receptor beta chains from one sample in a study of CD8+CD57+ T cells in acquired aplastic anemia. TCRdb passed the reads through MiXCR, listing each CDR3 protein once. The sample contains about 180,000 distinct CDR3 sequences, more than 45% of which appear only once. Sequencing was performed on sorted CD4+, CD8+, or CD8+CD57+ T cells (not recorded which) from PBMCs. All receptors derive from a human donor with aplastic anemia. CDR3s include the opening cysteine and the closing phenylalanine or tryptophan. A D gene is named only where the DNA matches it firmly. Some rows have no size entry. The others give once, few or many, or a class for an expanded clone.

size: -
D: -
J: TRBJ1-6
V: TRBV2
CDR3: CASSLGTESNSPLHF
DNA: TGTGCCAGCAGCTTGGGGACGGAATCCAATTCACCCCTCCACTTT

size: -
D: -
J: TRBJ1-5
V: TRBV12-3/TRBV12-4
CDR3: CASSPENIQPQHF
DNA: TGTGCCAGCAGTCCCGAGAACATTCAGCCCCAGCATTTT

size: -
D: -
J: TRBJ1-6
V: TRBV19
CDR3: CATVGTRDSPLHF
DNA: TGTGCCACAGTCGGGACAAGGGATTCACCCCTCCACTTT

size: -
D: -
J: TRBJ2-5
V: TRBV20-1
CDR3: CSASVTGETQYF
DNA: TGCAGTGCTAGTGTCACAGGGGAGACCCAGTACTTC

size: -
D: -
J: TRBJ2-2
V: TRBV7-9
CDR3: CASSDTGLNTGELFF
DNA: TGTGCCAGCAGCGATACAGGGCTTAACACCGGGGAGCTGTTTTTT

size: -
D: TRBD1
J: TRBJ2-1
V: TRBV12-3/TRBV12-4
CDR3: CASRRTGAGGVHEQFF
DNA: TGTGCCAGCAGGAGAACTGGGGCAGGGGGTGTGCATGAGCAGTTCTTC

size: -
D: -
J: TRBJ1-1
V: TRBV7-8
CDR3: CASSLGMIEAFF
DNA: TGTGCCAGCAGCTTAGGAATGATTGAAGCTTTCTTT

size: once
D: -
J: TRBJ2-5
V: TRBV2
CDR3: CASSPPGKETQYF
DNA: TGTGCCAGCAGTCCGCCGGGAAAAGAGACCCAGTACTTC

size: many
D: TRBD1
J: TRBJ2-7
V: TRBV20-1
CDR3: CSAPPGTGSRNYEQYF
DNA: TGCAGTGCTCCTCCCGGGACAGGGAGTAGGAACTACGAGCAGTACTTC

size: -
D: TRBD1
J: TRBJ2-1
V: TRBV20-1
CDR3: CSASGPLTTGQYNEQFF
DNA: TGCAGTGCTAGCGGGCCCTTGACTACGGGACAGTACAATGAGCAGTTCTTC

size: many
D: -
J: TRBJ1-1
V: TRBV20-1
CDR3: CSARDGRGGQGEAFF
DNA: TGCAGTGCTAGAGACGGAAGGGGGGGGCAGGGTGAAGCTTTCTTT

size: -
D: -
J: TRBJ2-7
V: TRBV15
CDR3: CATSQGGTVEQYF
DNA: TGTGCCACCAGCCAGGGCGGCACAGTCGAGCAGTACTTC

size: -
D: -
J: TRBJ1-1
V: TRBV15
CDR3: CATSRGPEGSEAFF
DNA: TGTGCCACCAGCAGAGGGCCAGAAGGCTCTGAAGCTTTCTTT

size: -
D: -
J: TRBJ2-6
V: TRBV11-1
CDR3: CARSLVISPGRVSEANVLTF
DNA: TGTGCCCGCAGCTTAGTCATTTCACCGGGAAGGGTCTCTGAGGCCAACGTCCTGACTTTC

size: many
D: -
J: TRBJ2-5
V: TRBV6-1
CDR3: CASREDSPLPGETQYF
DNA: TGTGCCAGCAGAGAGGACAGTCCCCTCCCTGGGGAGACCCAGTACTTC

size: many
D: -
J: TRBJ2-5
V: TRBV7-2
CDR3: CASSPHSGAQETQYF
DNA: TGTGCCAGCAGCCCGCACTCGGGAGCGCAAGAGACCCAGTACTTC

size: -
D: TRBD1
J: TRBJ2-7
V: TRBV20-1
CDR3: CSAEGQGAYEQYF
DNA: TGCAGTGCCGAGGGGCAGGGGGCTTACGAGCAGTACTTC

size: many
D: -
J: TRBJ1-2
V: TRBV3-1
CDR3: CASSQDLTEGYGYTF
DNA: TGTGCCAGCAGCCAAGATCTGACGGAGGGCTATGGCTACACCTTC

size: few
D: -
J: TRBJ2-2
V: TRBV5-5
CDR3: CASSLGPNTGELFF
DNA: TGTGCCAGCAGCCTAGGCCCGAACACCGGGGAGCTGTTTTTT

size: many
D: -
J: TRBJ1-2
V: TRBV20-1
CDR3: CSAEDSTLGNGYTF
DNA: TGCAGTGCGGAGGACAGTACCCTGGGAAATGGCTACACCTTC

size: few
D: TRBD1
J: TRBJ2-5
V: TRBV29-1
CDR3: CSVGQTGTSETQYF
DNA: TGCAGCGTTGGGCAGACAGGGACGTCAGAGACCCAGTACTTC

size: once
D: -
J: TRBJ2-5
V: TRBV2
CDR3: CASSVGPSGETQYF
DNA: TGTGCCAGCAGTGTAGGCCCAAGTGGGGAGACCCAGTACTTC

size: many
D: -
J: TRBJ2-1
V: TRBV10-3
CDR3: CAIREGGGESSYNEQFF
DNA: TGTGCCATCAGGGAGGGGGGCGGGGAAAGCTCCTACAATGAGCAGTTCTTC

size: -
D: -
J: TRBJ2-3
V: TRBV15
CDR3: CVTSRGTNSGSDTQYF
DNA: TGTGTCACCAGCAGAGGAACCAATAGCGGCTCAGATACGCAGTATTTT

size: few
D: -
J: TRBJ1-1
V: TRBV29-1
CDR3: CSTSDTPSTEAFF
DNA: TGCAGCACATCTGACACTCCAAGCACTGAAGCTTTCTTT

size: -
D: -
J: TRBJ1-5
V: TRBV6-2/TRBV6-3
CDR3: CASRGAGGSNQPQHF
DNA: TGTGCCAGCAGGGGAGCGGGGGGTAGCAATCAGCCCCAGCATTTT

size: many
D: TRBD1
J: TRBJ1-6
V: TRBV10-2
CDR3: CASRDRDDSPLHF
DNA: TGCGCCAGCAGAGACAGGGATGATTCACCCCTCCACTTT

size: -
D: TRBD1
J: TRBJ2-1
V: TRBV20-1
CDR3: CSARRDRGRNEQFF
DNA: TGCAGTGCTAGACGAGACAGGGGGCGAAATGAGCAGTTCTTC

size: -
D: -
J: TRBJ1-6
V: TRBV10-2
CDR3: CASSEQGNNSPLHF
DNA: TGCGCCAGCAGTGAACAGGGAAATAATTCACCCCTCCACTTT